Sequencing of this T cell receptor (beta chain) was carried out in a study of blood T cell repertoires in COVID-19. Study-wide context: COVID-19 samples, acute and convalescent, were from the United States, Italy and Spain. PBMCs, B-cell-depleted T cells, or T cells provided the cDNA or gDNA that made up the material.

This CDR3 has 13 residues. Germline CDR1 reads KGHSH; CDR2 reads LQKENI. The V end lost 5 bases, the J end lost 8 bases, and 12 bases lay between the germline ends. TCRdb's table, derived via immunoSEQ multiplex PCR, lists solely in-frame clones and lacks some. The sample has around 330,000 clones, roughly 88% seen once. Material for sequencing was peripheral blood. The clonotype comes from a young woman with COVID-19, enrolled during active disease. This rearrangement joins TRBV18 to TRBJ1-4; D is perhaps TRBD1 (5 bases). This CDR3 is CASSTDIGEKLFF. The CDR3 DNA reads TGTGCCAGCTCAACGGACATCGGGGAAAAACTGTTTTTT. Complete variable domain (other parts from reference TRBV18 and TRBJ1-4): NAGVMQNPRHLVRRRGQEARLRCSPMKGHSHVYWYRQLPEEGLKFMVYLQKENIIDESGMPKERFSAEFPKEGPSILRIQQVVRGDSAAYFCASSTDIGEKLFFGSGTQLSVL.